The clone carrying this T cell receptor (beta chain) was counted a few times. Its antigen is unknown. The data originate from a study of cytomegalovirus exposure and HLA in healthy donors. Primers: 60 Vbeta forward and 13 Jbeta reverse. Repertoires were generated with immunoSEQ multiplex PCR, while TCRdb's copy carries only in-frame clones and drops some. The data hold roughly 290,000 clones, with 75% to 90% observed a single time. At sampling all donors were nominally healthy, likely with unrecorded immune exposures. Study-wide points: Three of the chains that were CMV-associated were confirmed in vitro to be specific for CMV antigens.

This CDR3 is built from 15 residues. Germline values: CDR1 WSHSY, CDR2 SAAADI. V lost 10 bases and J 0 bases, leaving 16 bases between the germline ends. The gene calls are TRBV10-2 and TRBJ1-3, with a tentative D call TRBD1 (5 bases). This TCR came from a girl aged 2 to 9 in good health and CMV-seronegative. Sequenced input: PBMCs. The CDR3, as DNA: TGCGCCACACGAACAGGCGATACCTCTGGAAACACCATATATTTT. Amino acids: CATRTGDTSGNTIYF.